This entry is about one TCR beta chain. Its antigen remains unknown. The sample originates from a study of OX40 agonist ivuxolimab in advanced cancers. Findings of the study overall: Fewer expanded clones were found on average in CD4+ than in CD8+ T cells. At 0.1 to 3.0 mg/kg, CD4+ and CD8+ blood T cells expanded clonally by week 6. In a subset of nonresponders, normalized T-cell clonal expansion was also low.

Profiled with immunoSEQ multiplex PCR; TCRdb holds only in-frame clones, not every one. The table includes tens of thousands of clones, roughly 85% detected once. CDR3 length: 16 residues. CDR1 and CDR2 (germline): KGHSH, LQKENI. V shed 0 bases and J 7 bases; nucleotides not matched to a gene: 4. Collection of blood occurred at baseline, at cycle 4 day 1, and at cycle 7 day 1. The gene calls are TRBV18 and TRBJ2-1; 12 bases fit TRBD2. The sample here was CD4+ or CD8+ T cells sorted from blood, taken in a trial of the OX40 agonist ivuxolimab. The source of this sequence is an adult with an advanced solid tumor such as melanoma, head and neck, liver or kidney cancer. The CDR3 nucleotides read TGTGCCAGCTCACCACCGTCTAGCGGGAGGGCGAATGAGCAGTTCTTC. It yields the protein CASSPPSSGRANEQFF.